One sample yielded the 18 T cell receptor beta chains listed below, sequenced in a study of OX40 agonist ivuxolimab in advanced cancers. The method was immunoSEQ multiplex PCR; TCRdb's version includes in-frame clones alone and lacks a portion of them. This sample carries about 69,000 clones, approximately 86% of them seen once, and the ten largest clones take 2.5% to 3%. The specimen was CD4+ or CD8+ T cells sorted from blood, collected in a trial of the OX40 agonist ivuxolimab. These receptors all come from an adult with an advanced solid tumor such as melanoma, head and neck, liver or kidney cancer.

The J gene is TRBJ1-2, the V gene TRBV12-5; D gene unclear. Germline values: CDR1 LGHNT, CDR2 FRNRAP. Trimming left V 8 bases short and J 5 bases short, with 9 bases between. This CDR3 is built from 11 residues. The CDR3 nucleotides are TGTGCTAGTTCGACGGATTATGGCTACACCTTC. Translated, it gives CASSTDYGYTF. Full variable domain (rest looked up from reference TRBV12-5 and TRBJ1-2): DARVTQTPRHKVTEMGQEVTMRCQPILGHNTVFWYRQTMMQGLELLAYFRNRAPLDDSGMPKDRFSAEMPDATLATLKIQPSEPRDSAVYFCASSTDYGYTFGSGTRLTVV.

The chain combines TRBV27 with TRBJ2-1; 9 positions agree with TRBD1. The CDR3 sequence is 14 residues long. Germline V gene sequence: CDR1 MNHEY, CDR2 SMNVEV (reference sequence). V lost 6 bases and J lost 7; bases outside the gene matches: 7. The CDR3 sequence is CASRRTGEGNEQFF. DNA for the CDR3: TGTGCCAGCAGGAGGACAGGGGAAGGAAATGAGCAGTTCTTC.

For the CDR3, the DNA is TGTGCCACCACGGACAGTCTGATTCAGCCCCAGCATTTT. The encoded protein is CATTDSLIQPQHF. The chain recombines TRBV6-5 with TRBJ1-5; D may be TRBD1 (6 bases). This CDR3 has 13 amino acids. Per germline, CDR1 MNHEY and CDR2 SVGAGI. The V gene lost 10 bases and the J gene lost 6 bases, with 16 bases spanning the gap.

This clone was detected a few times. The chain is built from TRBV4-1 and TRBJ2-7; D call uncertain. Trimming removed 0 bases from V and 2 bases from J, with 11 bases in between. The CDR3 spans 15 residues. Germline CDR1 MGHRA, CDR2 YSYEKL. The CDR3 loop is CASSQDRALTYEQYF. The DNA of the CDR3 is TGCGCCAGCAGCCAAGATCGTGCTTTAACCTACGAGCAGTACTTC.

V gene TRBV30 combines with J gene TRBJ1-6; 12 bases fit TRBD1. The CDR3 covers 15 residues. The V gene end was trimmed by 0 bases and the J gene end by 9 bases; junction bases not matched to a gene: 3. Germline values: CDR1 GTSNPN, CDR2 SVGIG (reference sequence). The CDR3, as DNA: TGTGCCTGGAGTGTAAGGGGACAGGGGGCTTCACCCCTCCACTTT. Its translation is CAWSVRGQGASPLHF.

The chain employs TRBV7-2 and TRBJ1-1; D is unclear. From germline, CDR1 is SGHTA and CDR2 FQGNSA. This CDR3 spans 17 amino acids. V lost 2 bases and J lost 0, with 16 bases in between. The CDR3 sequence: CASSLSRLGQLNTEAFF. CDR3 DNA: TGTGCCAGCAGCTTAAGTCGCCTTGGGCAGCTGAACACTGAAGCTTTCTTT. Full variable domain (remainder filled in from reference TRBV7-2 and TRBJ1-1): GAGVSQSPSNKVTEKGKDVELRCDPISGHTALYWYRQSLGQGLEFLIYFQGNSAPDKSGLPSDRFSAERTGGSVSTLTIQRTQQEDSAVYLCASSLSRLGQLNTEAFFGQGTRLTVV.

The rearrangement links TRBV11-2 to TRBJ2-1; weak D call: TRBD2 (5 bases). Germline V lookup: CDR1 SGHAT, CDR2 FQNNGV. The CDR3 length is 15 residues. Trimming left V 4 bases short and J 0 bases short, with 10 bases between. The chain's CDR3 is CASSSTGISYNEQFF. The CDR3 DNA reads TGTGCCAGCAGCTCAACGGGGATCTCCTACAATGAGCAGTTCTTC.

The V gene is TRBV7-2, the J gene TRBJ2-5, with D possibly TRBD1 on 5 matching bases. This CDR3 comprises 14 residues. V was clipped by 5 bases and J by 4 bases, with 14 bases between them. Germline V lookup: CDR1 SGHTA, CDR2 FQGNSA. The CDR3 spells CASSRDAGPETQYF. Written as DNA, the CDR3 is TGTGCCAGCAGCCGAGATGCAGGGCCAGAGACCCAGTACTTC.

The J gene is TRBJ2-5, the V gene TRBV5-6; 7 positions match TRBD2. The CDR3 covers 15 residues. Per germline, CDR1 SGHDT and CDR2 YYEEEE. The J segment lost 2 bases and the V segment lost 4 bases, leaving 8 bases of the junction unmatched. The CDR3 DNA follows: TGTGCCAGCAGCGGGGGGAGGGAGAGTCAAGAGACCCAGTACTTC. Translated, it gives CASSGGRESQETQYF.

Here the CDR3 DNA reads TGTGCCAGTAGTAAACAGGGGAGGAGCAATCAGCCCCAGCATTTT. Translating it yields CASSKQGRSNQPQHF. V and J are TRBV19 and TRBJ1-5; 7 bases line up with TRBD1. From germline, CDR1 is LNHDA and CDR2 SQIVND (reference sequence). The CDR3 totals 15 residues. V was clipped by 4 bases and J by 1 base; unmatched bases: 4.

A word on this clone: The junction shows a germline mismatch at one end, possibly a read error. The rearrangement uses TRBV30 and TRBJ1-2, with no clear D. CDR1 is GTSNPN and CDR2 is SVGIG in the germline V gene (reference sequence). The CDR3 length is 15 residues. The CDR3 region is CAWSVQGNPKYGYTF. In DNA, the CDR3 is TGTGCCTGGAGTGTACAAGGGAATCCTAAGTATGGCTACACCTTC.

V is TRBV5-1 and J is TRBJ2-1; a weak D match, TRBD1 (6 bases). V shed 1 base and J shed 9 bases, with 14 bases lying between them. The CDR3 extends over 14 amino acids. Germline lookup yields CDR1 SGHRS and CDR2 YFSETQ. The CDR3 sequence is CASSLIRGGGEQFF. The CDR3 DNA reads TGCGCCAGCAGCTTGATCAGGGGTGGGGGTGAGCAGTTCTTC.

The chain carries TRBV28 and TRBJ2-2; D ambiguous. CDR1 MDHEN and CDR2 SYDVKM come from the germline V gene. The CDR3 is 14 amino acids. V gave up 7 bases and J gave up 0 bases, with 9 bases separating them. The CDR3 coding sequence is TGTGCCAGCACTTCACACTCGAACACCGGGGAGCTGTTTTTT. Its protein is CASTSHSNTGELFF.

This chain uses TRBV7-6 with TRBJ2-1; 11 bases are a match to TRBD1. CDR1 and CDR2 (germline): SGHVS, FNYEAQ. The length of the CDR3 is 17 residues. The V gene end was trimmed by 3 bases and the J gene end by 1 base; junction bases not matched to a gene: 5. CDR3 DNA sequence: TGTGCCAGCAGCTTGGACAGGGGGCGCAGGTCCTACAATGAGCAGTTCTTC. This gives the protein CASSLDRGRRSYNEQFF.

The V and J genes are TRBV2 and TRBJ1-1, with D unclear. V dropped 8 bases and J dropped 3 bases, with 13 bases sitting between them. Germline loops: CDR1 SNHLY, CDR2 FYNNEI. CDR3 length: 13 residues. Here the CDR3 DNA reads TGTGCCAGCGGAAGTGGGGAATACACTGAAGCTTTCTTT. This codes for CASGSGEYTEAFF.

The chain is built from TRBV4-1 and TRBJ1-1; D gene ambiguous. Trimming took 0 bases from V and 1 from J, leaving 12 bases between them. The CDR3 extends over 16 amino acids. The germline V gene encodes CDR1 MGHRA and CDR2 YSYEKL. The CDR3 DNA reads TGCGCCAGCAGCCAAGAGAACAGAAAAACGAACACTGAAGCTTTCTTT. Protein: CASSQENRKTNTEAFF.

The chain employs TRBV7-3 and TRBJ2-1; 11 nucleotides line up with TRBD2. The germline gives CDR1 SGHTA, CDR2 FQGTGA. The CDR3 loop spans 14 amino acids. The V gene end was trimmed by 6 bases and the J gene end by 9 bases; junction bases not matched to a gene: 7. The CDR3 sequence is CASSVGLAGSEQFF. The CDR3 DNA reads as TGTGCCAGCAGTGTCGGACTAGCGGGCAGTGAGCAGTTCTTC. Full variable domain (missing parts from reference TRBV7-3 and TRBJ2-1): GAGVSQTPSNKVTEKGKYVELRCDPISGHTALYWYRQSLGQGPEFLIYFQGTGAADDSGLPNDRFFAVRPEGSVSTLKIQRTERGDSAVYLCASSVGLAGSEQFFGPGTRLTVL.

This rearrangement joins TRBV27 to TRBJ2-3, with D maybe TRBD2 (5 bases). CDR1 and CDR2 (germline): MNHEY, SMNVEV (reference sequence). V was cut by 7 bases and J by 4 bases, with 15 bases left in between. The CDR3 totals 14 residues. The CDR3, as DNA: TGTGCCAGCAAAGGAGAGGGTGGTGCAGATACGCAGTATTTT. Its protein product is CASKGEGGADTQYF.